The 7 T cell receptor beta chains below were found in one sample sequenced in a study of EBV T-cell therapy then PD-1 blockade in nasopharyngeal carcinoma. These TCRs are of unknown antigen specificity. Sequencing used immunoSEQ multiplex PCR; TCRdb keeps in-frame clones, though not all of them. The sample records 20,000 to 25,000 clones, around 82% being singletons. As to treatment: AdE1-LMPpoly-expanded autologous EBV-specific T-cell therapy followed by anti-PD-1 nivolumab. Sequenced here: CD8+ T cells from blood, sampled at approximately day 60 from a patient whose treatment included autologous EBV-specific T cells and nivolumab. The receptors shown here come from a middle-aged man with nasopharyngeal carcinoma.

This clone was seen once. The chain couples TRBV19 to TRBJ1-2, with a tentative D call TRBD1 (5 bases). Germline CDR1 and CDR2: LNHDA and SQIVND (reference sequence). V was clipped by 2 bases and J by 0 bases, with 13 bases between them. This CDR3 has 16 residues. The CDR3 region has the DNA TGTGCCAGTAGTATATCGCAGGGCGAAGCTAACTATGGCTACACCTTC. This codes for CASSISQGEANYGYTF. The complete variable domain, with remaining parts taken from reference TRBV19 and TRBJ1-2, reads DGGITQSPKYLFRKEGQNVTLSCEQNLNHDAMYWYRQDPGQGLRLIYYSQIVNDFQKGDIAEGYSVSREKKESFPLTVTSAQKNPTAFYLCASSISQGEANYGYTFGSGTRLTVV.

This clone was observed a handful of times. The chain has TRBV30 and TRBJ1-2; 7 positions match TRBD1. The trim removed 2 bases at V and 7 bases at J, leaving 7 bases unmatched. This CDR3 has 13 residues. Germline V gene lookup returns CDR1 GTSNPN and CDR2 SVGIG (reference sequence). The CDR3 region is CAWSFTGAGGYTF. The CDR3 DNA reads as TGTGCCTGGAGTTTTACAGGGGCCGGTGGCTACACCTTC.

This sequence joins TRBV4-3 and TRBJ2-7, with D tentatively TRBD1 or TRBD2 (6 bases each). V lost 4 bases to trimming and J lost 4 bases, with 20 bases between them. The CDR3 runs to 16 residues. Germline assignment: CDR1 LGHNA and CDR2 YSLEER. CDR3 sequence reads: CASSPDRGAGLYEQYF. The DNA of the CDR3 is TGCGCCAGCAGCCCTGATAGGGGGGCCGGGTTGTACGAGCAGTACTTC.

The V and J genes are TRBV6-1 and TRBJ1-4; D unclear. The CDR3 contains 14 residues. The germline V gene encodes CDR1 MNHNS and CDR2 SASEGT. Trimming shortened V by 1 base and J by 5 bases, and 8 bases separated the two germline ends. The CDR3 DNA follows: TGTGCCAGCAGTGAAGGGTTATACAATGAAAAACTGTTTTTT. Residues: CASSEGLYNEKLFF.

This rearrangement joins TRBV21-1 to TRBJ2-1; the table's D call, TRBD2, was not checked against the DNA. TRBV21-1 is an annotated pseudogene. There are 14 residues in the CDR3. As DNA, the CDR3 is TGTGCCAGGGGGAGTAGAGCCCCCTACAATGAGCAGTTCTTC. Translated, it gives CARGSRAPYNEQFF.

The rearrangement joins TRBV5-1 to TRBJ1-1, with no clear D. The length of the CDR3 is 16 residues. CDR1 and CDR2 (germline): SGHRS, YFSETQ. Trimming stripped 0 bases from V and 4 bases from J, with 16 bases between. CDR3 in amino acids: CASSLGRNDRGTEAFF. The CDR3 DNA sequence: TGCGCCAGCAGCTTGGGGCGAAACGATCGGGGCACTGAAGCTTTCTTT.

This chain links TRBV4-1 with TRBJ1-6; 7 nucleotides match TRBD1. V lost 5 bases and J lost 9; bases outside the gene matches: 10. The CDR3 consists of 15 residues. Germline loops: CDR1 MGHRA, CDR2 YSYEKL. The CDR3 coding sequence is TGCGCCAGCAGCTGGGAGACAGGGAGGAGTTCACCCCTCCACTTT. This translates into CASSWETGRSSPLHF.